This T cell receptor beta chain was sequenced during a study of post-analysis software for immune sequencing data. Presence of unique molecular identifiers characterized the TCR beta cDNA libraries. TCRdb independently ran MiXCR on the PCR reads; one entry per CDR3 protein. Among around 400,000 distinct CDR3 sequences listed, around 37% were seen once. This CDR3 region has 14 residues. The germline V and J ends were trimmed by 3 bases and 0 bases, with 9 bases remaining between them. Germline V gene lookup returns CDR1 DFQATT and CDR2 SNEGSKA (reference sequence). About this clonotype: Its antigen is still unknown.

Study-wide findings and caveats: Comparison of patients with controls showed about 5 TRBV segments more frequent in patients, TRBV5-6, TRBV5-1 and TRBV20-1 among them. Significantly decreased normalized Chao1 diversity was recorded for multiple sclerosis patients relative to controls.

This chain joins TRBV20-1 and TRBJ2-1; D is ambiguous. Input material: blood. The sequence was collected from a girl aged 5 to 17 with multiple sclerosis. CDR3 region: CSASPLSSYNEQFF. CDR3 sequence (DNA): TGCAGTGCTAGTCCGTTGAGCTCCTACAATGAGCAGTTCTTC.